This is a list of T cell receptor beta chains from one sample in a study of blood T cell repertoires in COVID-19. TCRdb keeps only in-frame clones here, not all; method: immunoSEQ multiplex PCR. The profile shows fewer than 100,000 clones, about 81% of them singletons. The material sequenced was peripheral blood. The receptors were gathered from a man between 65 and 85 years old with acute or convalescent COVID-19. Both conserved end residues are part of each CDR3. A D gene is named only where the DNA matches it firmly. The size of a clone is reported for some rows only, either as once, few or many, or as a class for expanded clones.

-	TRBV4-1	TRBJ1-1	-	TGCGCCAGCAGCCAAGATAGGGCGGGGAACACTGAAGCTTTCTTT	CASSQDRAGNTEAFF
-	TRBV5-4	TRBJ2-1	-	TGTGCCAGCAGCGTGGACAGCAATGAGCAGTTCTTC	CASSVDSNEQFF
-	TRBV28	TRBJ1-4	TRBD1	TGTGCCAGCAGTTTAGGTTACAGGGGTGAAAAACTGTTTTTT	CASSLGYRGEKLFF
-	TRBV5-6	TRBJ1-6	-	TGTGCCAGCAGCCCGCGAGGGGGTGCGAGCTCCTATAATTCACCCCTCCACTTT	CASSPRGGASSYNSPLHF
-	TRBV9	TRBJ2-4	-	TGTGCCAGCAGCGTAGCCCCAGGTTCGGCCAAAAACATTCAGTACTTC	CASSVAPGSAKNIQYF
-	TRBV28	TRBJ2-2	TRBD2	TGTGCCAGCAGTTCAGTAGCGGGAGTCGACACCGGGGAGCTGTTTTTT	CASSSVAGVDTGELFF
-	TRBV12-1	TRBJ2-2	-	TGTGCCAGCAGCTTTGAATGGAAGGGACTAGCGGCCCGCGAGGGCACCGGGGAGCTGTTTTTT	CASSFEWKGLAAREGTGELFF
-	TRBV30	TRBJ1-2	TRBD1	TGTGCCTGGGCAGGGACAGGGTATGGCTACACCTTC	CAWAGTGYGYTF
once	TRBV28	TRBJ2-7	TRBD1	TGTGCCAGCAGTATCGGGACAGGGGGAAACTCCGAGCAGTACTTC	CASSIGTGGNSEQYF
-	TRBV5-4	TRBJ1-4	-	TGTGCCAGCAGCTTGGCGGGGATTAATGAAAAACTGTTTTTT	CASSLAGINEKLFF
few	TRBV28	TRBJ1-5	TRBD1	TGTGCCAGCACCACCTCGGGACAGGGGGCGAAGGGCAATCAGCCCCAGCATTTT	CASTTSGQGAKGNQPQHF
-	TRBV9	TRBJ1-2	-	TGTGCCAGCAGCGTAGCTACTCGGGGGGCCGCCGACTATTATGGCTACACCTTC	CASSVATRGAADYYGYTF
-	TRBV2	TRBJ2-7	TRBD1	TGTGCCAGCAGTTTCGACAGGGTCGGGGAGTACTTC	CASSFDRVGEYF
-	TRBV9	TRBJ2-2	-	TGTGCCAGCACCCGACCCCAGGGGGGCACCGGGGAGCTGTTTTTT	CASTRPQGGTGELFF
few	TRBV5-6	TRBJ2-3	-	TGTGCCAGCAGCTACTACACAGATACGCAGTATTTT	CASSYYTDTQYF
-	TRBV28	TRBJ2-7	TRBD1	TGTGCCAGCAGTTCTTTACCGGGACAGTCATCCTACGAGCAGTACTTC	CASSSLPGQSSYEQYF
-	TRBV1	TRBJ2-5	-	TGCACCAGCAGCCATTGGGCGGGAGAAGAGACCCAGTACTTC	CTSSHWAGEETQYF
-	TRBV19	TRBJ1-5	-	TGTGCCAGTAGTATAACCAGGGTTAGCAATCAGCCCCAGCATTTT	CASSITRVSNQPQHF
-	TRBV7-9	TRBJ2-1	TRBD2	TGTGCCAGCATTAGCGGGAGGAATGAGCAGTTCTTC	CASISGRNEQFF
-	TRBV19	TRBJ2-2	-	TGTGCCAGTAGTTTACAGGACCGTAGGGAGCTGTTTTTT	CASSLQDRRELFF
-	TRBV6-5	TRBJ1-3	-	TGTGCCAGCAGTTACTCCAGTACCTCTGGAAACACCATATATTTT	CASSYSSTSGNTIYF
-	TRBV19	TRBJ1-5	TRBD1	TGTGCCAGTAGTCCCCTGGACAGGGGGCAGGGTCAGCCCCAGCATTTT	CASSPLDRGQGQPQHF
-	TRBV5-4	TRBJ2-4	-	TGTGCCAGCAGCTTGGCTACGGGAGTGGCGAACATTCAGTACTTC	CASSLATGVANIQYF
-	TRBV29-1	TRBJ1-3	-	TGCAGCGCGTCGGTCTCCTCTGGAAACACCATATATTTT	CSASVSSGNTIYF
few	TRBV21-1	TRBJ2-1	-	TGTGCCAGCAGCAAAGGGACTAGCGGGAGTTGCGGAAATGAGCAGTTCTTC	CASSKGTSGSCGNEQFF
-	TRBV2	TRBJ1-6	-	TGTGCCAGCAGTCAAGGGGGGAGGTATTCACCCCTCCACTTT	CASSQGGRYSPLHF
-	TRBV5-4	TRBJ2-1	TRBD1	TGTGCCAGCAGCGTAGGTGGACAGGGGACCCATAATGAGCAGTTCTTC	CASSVGGQGTHNEQFF
-	TRBV7-8	TRBJ2-1	-	TGTGCCAGCAGCTTTGGCACTAGTATCAATGAGCAGTTCTTC	CASSFGTSINEQFF
-	TRBV5-1	TRBJ1-2	-	TGCGCCAGCAGCCCCGACACTGACTATGGCTACACCTTC	CASSPDTDYGYTF
-	TRBV12-3/TRBV12-4	TRBJ1-5	-	TGTGCCAGCAGTTTTCTCGGTTTGCAGCCCCAGCATTTT	CASSFLGLQPQHF
many	TRBV3-1/TRBV3-2	TRBJ2-4	TRBD1	TGTGCCAGCAGCCAAGGGGACAGGGTCTTTCAGTACTTC	CASSQGDRVFQYF
-	TRBV2	TRBJ1-4	-	TGTGCCAGCGGTACCGGGACTGTGGGGGAAAAACTGTTTTTT	CASGTGTVGEKLFF
-	TRBV9	TRBJ2-5	TRBD2	TGTGCCAGCAGCGTCCAAGGGACTAGCGGGAGCTCCAGGGGAGAGACCCAGTACTTC	CASSVQGTSGSSRGETQYF
-	TRBV5-1	TRBJ1-4	TRBD1	TGCGCCAGCAGCTTGCCCCCGACAGGGCTCGGTGCAACTAATGAAAAACTGTTTTTT	CASSLPPTGLGATNEKLFF
-	TRBV4-2	TRBJ2-7	TRBD2	TGTGCCAGCAGCCCAAAACCCGGGACTAGCGGGTACGAGCAGTACTTC	CASSPKPGTSGYEQYF
few	TRBV20-1	TRBJ2-5	TRBD2	TGCAGTGCTAGTACTAGCGGGAGAGGGGAGACCCAGTACTTC	CSASTSGRGETQYF
once	TRBV3-1/TRBV3-2	TRBJ2-7	TRBD2	TGTGCCAGCAGCCAGAGAGCGGGAGGACCCTACGAGCAGTACTTC	CASSQRAGGPYEQYF
-	TRBV6-5	TRBJ2-5	-	TGTGCCAGCAGTTATAAGGTCCGGGCAGGGCGAGAGACCCAGTACTTC	CASSYKVRAGRETQYF
-	TRBV28	TRBJ1-4	TRBD1	TGTGCCAGCAGTTGGGAATGGGGGACAGTTTATGAAAAACTGTTTTTT	CASSWEWGTVYEKLFF